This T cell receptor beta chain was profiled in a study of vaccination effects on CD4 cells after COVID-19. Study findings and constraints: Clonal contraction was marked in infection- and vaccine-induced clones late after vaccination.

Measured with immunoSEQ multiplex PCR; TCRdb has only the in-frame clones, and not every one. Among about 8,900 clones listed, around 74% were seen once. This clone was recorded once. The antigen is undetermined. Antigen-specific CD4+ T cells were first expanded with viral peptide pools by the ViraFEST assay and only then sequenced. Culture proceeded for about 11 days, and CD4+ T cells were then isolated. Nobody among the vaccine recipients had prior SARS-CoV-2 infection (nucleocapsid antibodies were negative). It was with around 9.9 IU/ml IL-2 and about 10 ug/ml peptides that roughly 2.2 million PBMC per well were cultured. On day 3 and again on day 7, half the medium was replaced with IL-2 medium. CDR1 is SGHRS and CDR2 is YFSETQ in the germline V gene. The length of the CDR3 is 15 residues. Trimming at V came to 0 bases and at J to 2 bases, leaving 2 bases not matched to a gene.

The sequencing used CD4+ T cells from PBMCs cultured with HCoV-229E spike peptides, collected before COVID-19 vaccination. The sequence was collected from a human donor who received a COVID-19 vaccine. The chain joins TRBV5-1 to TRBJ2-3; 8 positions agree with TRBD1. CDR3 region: CASSLGTGNTDTQYF. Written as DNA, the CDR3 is TGCGCCAGCAGCTTGGGGACAGGGAACACAGATACGCAGTATTTT.